This T cell receptor beta chain is from a study of CD8+ T cells in alopecia areata. Turning to the study itself: It was 6 to 18 months of tofacitinib, and then there were 6 months off drug.

The researchers isolated CD4+ and CD8+ T cells from PBMCs by sorting. Extraction of RNA preceded its reverse transcription into cDNA, which served as the sequencing template. The method was immunoSEQ multiplex PCR; TCRdb's version includes in-frame clones alone and lacks a portion of them. The top ten clones hold more than 0.95% of a sample with roughly 140,000 clones, around 49% of them seen once. This clone was recorded only once. This receptor was obtained from a human donor with alopecia areata. The material sequenced was CD4+ T cells sorted from blood, taken at week 0.

CDR3 sequence (DNA): TGCACCACCCGGACAGGTCAAGAGACCCAGTACTTC. Residues: CTTRTGQETQYF. The chain combines TRBV29-1 with TRBJ2-5; 7 bases fit TRBD1. Germline CDR1 SQVTM, CDR2 ANQGSEA. This CDR3 is built from 12 residues.